A single sample is the source of the 6 T cell receptor beta chains below, sequenced in a study of T cell responses to AZD1222 COVID-19 vaccine (dated by TCRdb to the early 2020s). The library was made by the immunoSEQ multiplex PCR assay. TCRdb mirrors the immuneACCESS table, restricted to in-frame sequences. Some clones are absent from its copies; in checked studies, under half trace to an unresolved V gene, and the reason for the others is unknown. The sample profile shows some 150,000 clones; more than 85% of them were found once. 1.5% to 2% of the sample is in the top ten clones. Per the publication, the time point label means: baseline before first vaccination. This material consisted of peripheral blood, taken on day 0 of AZD1222 vaccination. The receptors here all came from an adult in good health.

This chain connects TRBV19 to TRBJ1-5; no clear D gene. Germline V lookup: CDR1 LNHDA, CDR2 SQIVND (reference sequence). V lost 9 bases and J lost 1, with 10 bases in between. The CDR3 has 13 amino acids. The CDR3 coding sequence is TGTGCCAGCCGGTTAGGGAGCAATCAGCCCCAGCATTTT. As protein: CASRLGSNQPQHF.

This rearrangement joins TRBV29-1 to TRBJ1-5, with 10 bases fitting TRBD1. The CDR3 extends over 12 amino acids. V was clipped by 6 bases and J by 6 bases; unmatched bases: 2. The V gene's germline CDR1 is SQVTM and CDR2 ANQGSEA. CDR3 residues: CSVGDRGQPQHF. CDR3 bases: TGCAGCGTGGGGGACAGGGGTCAGCCCCAGCATTTT.

This chain connects TRBV3-1 (or the pseudogene TRBV3-2) to TRBJ2-1, with 8 positions matching TRBD2. This CDR3 has 14 amino acids. The germline V gene encodes CDR1 LGHDT and CDR2 YNNKEL (reference sequence). The ends lost 5 bases at V and 6 bases at J; junction bases unmatched: 6. The DNA for the CDR3 is TGTGCCAGCAGCACCGGGACTAGTATCAATGAGCAGTTCTTC. Protein sequence: CASSTGTSINEQFF.

In this sample, this clone turned up once. The gene calls are TRBV5-6 and TRBJ2-5; D tentatively fits TRBD1 or TRBD2 (5 bases each). V was pared by 2 bases and J by 3 bases, with 8 bases between. This CDR3 region has 13 residues. Germline V gives CDR1 SGHDT, CDR2 YYEEEE. CDR3 protein: CASSLRGEETQYF. As DNA, the CDR3 is TGTGCCAGCAGCTTAAGAGGGGAAGAGACCCAGTACTTC.

The V call is TRBV6-1, the J call TRBJ2-4; tentatively, D is TRBD1 (5 bases). The length of the CDR3 is 13 residues. Trimming left V 2 bases short and J 9 bases short, with 11 bases between. The germline gives CDR1 MNHNS, CDR2 SASEGT. CDR3 in amino acids: CASSEFRVGIQYF. CDR3 DNA: TGTGCCAGCAGTGAATTCAGGGTAGGCATTCAGTACTTC.

This chain connects TRBV6-2 or TRBV6-3 to TRBJ1-1; D is ambiguous. Looked up from germline, CDR1 is MNHEY and CDR2 is SVGEGT. Trimming cost V 3 bases and J 1 base, with 12 bases left between them. The CDR3 is made up of 15 amino acids. As DNA, the CDR3 is TGTGCCAGCAGTTATGTGATCGGCAAGAACACTGAAGCTTTCTTT. Amino acids: CASSYVIGKNTEAFF.